The 25 T cell receptor beta chains in this list originate from one sample, sequenced in a study of blood T cells in healthy people across ages. It was with a sample-barcoded 5' primer and a J-beta primer mix that a second PCR of roughly 7 to 12 cycles was run. TCRdb independently ran MiXCR on the 5' RACE reads; one entry per CDR3 protein. Altogether hundreds of thousands of distinct CDR3 sequences are present, over 45% being singletons, with the ten largest covering around 32%. The specimen sequenced was blood. These receptor sequences come from an older woman in good health.

The rearrangement links TRBV6-6 to TRBJ1-2; D is unresolved. The CDR3 extends over 15 amino acids. The germline V gene has CDR1 MNHNY and CDR2 SVGAGI (reference sequence). V lost 7 bases, J lost 2 bases, and 17 bases lay in between. This CDR3 reads CASIQRQQSNYGYTF. The CDR3 nucleotides read TGTGCCAGCATCCAGCGACAACAGAGCAACTATGGCTACACCTTC.

As for this clonotype: A much larger clone differs by one base, so this may be a read error. The CDR3 nucleotides are TGTGCCAGCGGTGGGATCAAGGACAGCCACTATGGCTACACCTTC. Encoded protein: CASGGIKDSHYGYTF. The chain employs TRBV25-1 and TRBJ1-2; TRBD1 might be the D (6 bases). The CDR3 contains 15 residues. Germline V gene data show CDR1 as MGHDK and CDR2 as SYGVNS. The V end lost 8 bases, the J end lost 3 bases, and 19 bases lay between the germline ends.

This clonotype was seen a single time. Here the CDR3 DNA reads TGTGCCAGCACCCGTGGGTGGACTAATGAAAAACTGTTTTTT. Its translation: CASTRGWTNEKLFF. This chain links TRBV12-3 or TRBV12-4 with TRBJ1-4; D is ambiguous. The CDR3 has 14 amino acids. Trimming cost V 7 bases and J 2 bases, with 11 bases left between them.

The V and J genes are TRBV29-1 and TRBJ2-2; TRBD1 agrees at 7 bases. CDR1 and CDR2 from the germline V gene are SQVTM and ANQGSEA. CDR3 length: 14 residues. Trimming at V came to 3 bases and at J to 1 base, leaving 2 bases not matched to a gene. The CDR3 is CSVEGTENTGELFF. The CDR3 nucleotides read TGCAGCGTTGAGGGGACAGAGAACACCGGGGAGCTGTTTTTT.

The sample holds many counts of this clonotype. The chain has TRBV6-2 or TRBV6-3 and TRBJ2-7; the D gene could be TRBD1 or TRBD2 (5 bases each). Per germline, CDR1 MNHEY and CDR2 SVGEGT. CDR3 size: 13 residues. Trimming stripped 6 bases from V and 6 bases from J, with 15 bases between. The DNA of the CDR3 is TGTGCCAGCAGCGTCAGGGCAGGAGGCGAGCAGTACTTC. This codes for CASSVRAGGEQYF.

The chain carries TRBV6-4 and TRBJ2-2; 10 bases line up with TRBD2. Germline CDR1 and CDR2: MRHNA and SNTAGT. Germline trimming cut 0 bases from V and 6 bases from J; bases unmatched to any gene: 1. This CDR3 is built from 15 residues. CDR3 nucleotide sequence: TGTGCCAGCAGTGACTCAGCGGGAGGGCCCGGGGAGCTGTTTTTT. Its translation is CASSDSAGGPGELFF.

This clonotype was seen a handful of times. This sequence joins TRBV20-1 and TRBJ1-6; D is unresolved. CDR3 length: 15 residues. Germline-derived CDR1 and CDR2 are DFQATT and SNEGSKA (reference sequence). V was shortened by 0 bases and J by 8 bases, with 14 bases between the two germline ends. Here the CDR3 reads CSARDPVGWHSPLHF. The CDR3 nucleotides read TGCAGTGCTAGAGATCCAGTAGGGTGGCATTCACCCCTCCACTTT.

The chain is built from TRBV20-1 and TRBJ1-4; TRBD1 is a possible D gene (5 bases). V gave up 0 bases and J gave up 7 bases, with 12 bases separating them. The length of the CDR3 is 14 residues. CDR1 and CDR2 (germline): DFQATT, SNEGSKA (reference sequence). DNA for the CDR3: TGCAGTGCTAGAGATCAGAAGGGGAGTGAAAAACTGTTTTTT. Protein: CSARDQKGSEKLFF.

The chain links TRBV7-9 to TRBJ2-3; TRBD2 matches at 7 bases. The CDR3 has 16 residues. V shed 5 bases, J shed 0 bases, and the junction held 8 bases outside the gene matches. The germline V gene encodes CDR1 SEHNR and CDR2 FQNEAQ (reference sequence). The CDR3 reads CASSKRLGGSTDTQYF. The CDR3 nucleotides are TGTGCCAGCAGCAAACGACTGGGAGGGAGCACAGATACGCAGTATTTT.

This clonotype qualifies as medium-sized. The CDR3 here is CATRKGGPSYEQYF. CDR3 nucleotide sequence: TGTGCCACCAGAAAGGGAGGTCCCTCCTACGAGCAGTACTTC. The J gene is TRBJ2-7, the V gene TRBV15; TRBD2 is a possible D gene (6 bases). Germline-derived CDR1 and CDR2 are LNHNV and YYDKDF (reference sequence). CDR3 length: 14 residues. V was trimmed by 6 bases and J by 0 bases, leaving 12 bases between them.

With regard to this clonotype: A much larger clone sits a single nucleotide away, making a read error possible. The CDR3 spells CASTTGATQETQFF. CDR3 sequence (DNA): TGTGCCAGCACGACAGGGGCGACCCAAGAGACCCAGTTCTTC. The chain recombines TRBV7-2 with TRBJ2-5; the match to TRBD1 covers 8 bases. The J call may be incorrect, as the DNA end agrees better with TRBJ2-1. The CDR3 is made up of 14 amino acids. Germline CDR1 is SGHTA and CDR2 is FQGNSA.

The V call is TRBV7-2, the J call TRBJ2-1; tentative D call: TRBD1 (6 bases). The V end lost 2 bases, the J end lost 0 bases, and 11 bases lay between the germline ends. This CDR3 has 16 residues. Germline CDR1 and CDR2: SGHTA and FQGNSA. The CDR3 DNA reads TGTGCCAGCAGCTTAATTGGGGGCGCCTCCTACAATGAGCAGTTCTTC. Its protein product is CASSLIGGASYNEQFF.

The chain has TRBV28 and TRBJ2-3, with 10 bases matching TRBD2. This CDR3 has 16 amino acids. The V gene end was trimmed by 2 bases and the J gene end by 3 bases; junction bases not matched to a gene: 5. Per the germline V gene, CDR1 is MDHEN and CDR2 is SYDVKM. Written as DNA, the CDR3 is TGTGCCAGCAGTTTAATGGCAGCGGGAGGGACAGATACGCAGTATTTT. As protein: CASSLMAAGGTDTQYF.

This clonotype turned up a few times. The gene calls are TRBV20-1 and TRBJ2-3; 11 bases map to TRBD2. The V gene's germline CDR1 is DFQATT and CDR2 SNEGSKA (reference sequence). The CDR3 contains 16 residues. The trim removed 3 bases at V and 6 bases at J, leaving 11 bases unmatched. The CDR3 reads CSASPSTSGRGDTQYF. The DNA for the CDR3 is TGCAGTGCTAGCCCCTCCACTAGCGGGAGAGGGGATACGCAGTATTTT.

Points on this clonotype: The junction departs from the called germline gene at one end, perhaps through a read error. This chain uses TRBV10-3 with TRBJ2-7, with D perhaps matching TRBD1 (6 bases). The CDR3 consists of 14 residues. CDR1 and CDR2 (germline): ENHRY, SYGVKD. CDR3 residues: CAISDKGVGAEQDF. DNA of the CDR3: TGTGCCATCAGTGATAAGGGGGTTGGCGCCGAGCAGGACTTC.

This clonotype was seen only a few times. The V call is TRBV25-1, the J call TRBJ2-5; D remains unclear. There are 14 residues in the CDR3. V gave up 6 bases and J gave up 2 bases, with 13 bases separating them. CDR1 and CDR2 (germline): MGHDK, SYGVNS. The DNA of the CDR3 is TGTGCCAGCAGGGCCCCGGCTGGGCAAGAGACCCAGTACTTC. It translates to CASRAPAGQETQYF.

J is TRBJ2-5 and V is TRBV7-9; 7 nucleotides agree with TRBD1. CDR3 size: 15 residues. Trimming cost V 1 base and J 4 bases; bases outside gene matches: 6. The germline V gene encodes CDR1 SEHNR and CDR2 FQNEAQ (reference sequence). CDR3 nucleotides: TGTGCCAGCAGCTTAGTGAGGGGGCCTTTAGAGACCCAGTACTTC. Residues: CASSLVRGPLETQYF.

About this clonotype itself: A much larger clonotype is one base distant, so this may be a read error. The genes are TRBV29-1 and TRBJ2-7; D possibly corresponds to TRBD2 (5 bases). Germline V lookup: CDR1 SQVTM, CDR2 ANQGSEA. The CDR3 extends over 13 amino acids. The ends were cut back, 3 bases at V and 3 bases at J, with 12 bases in the middle. CDR3 amino acids: CSVDRGKGYEQYF. The CDR3 DNA reads TGCAGCGTTGACCGGGGTAAGGGCTACGAGCAGTACTTC.

This chain uses TRBV7-7 with TRBJ2-5, with 10 bases lining up with TRBD2. CDR3 length: 12 residues. CDR1 and CDR2 (germline): SSHAT, FNYEAQ (reference sequence). The V and J ends lost 6 bases and 11 bases, in that order; junction bases with no gene match: 6. The CDR3 reads CASRPLAGEQYF. CDR3 coding DNA: TGTGCCAGCAGACCCCTAGCGGGAGAGCAGTACTTC.

The chain recombines TRBV6-1 with TRBJ2-5; 8 bases line up with TRBD1. The end of the DNA aligns better with TRBJ2-7, so the J call may be wrong. The CDR3 totals 15 residues. The V gene's germline CDR1 is MNHNS and CDR2 SASEGT. Here the CDR3 reads CASSDLDREFDEQYF. For the CDR3, the DNA is TGTGCCAGCAGTGATTTGGACAGGGAGTTTGACGAGCAGTACTTC.

The CDR3 region has the DNA TGTGCCAGCAGTTACTCCGACTTCGGTCACACTGAAGCTTTCTTT. Protein product: CASSYSDFGHTEAFF. This rearrangement joins TRBV6-2 or TRBV6-3 to TRBJ1-1; D not certain. The CDR3 is made up of 15 amino acids. Deletions cut 0 bases from V and 3 bases from J, with 11 bases between. Germline values: CDR1 MNHEY, CDR2 SVGEGT.

This chain connects TRBV20-1 to TRBJ2-7, with 7 bases identical to TRBD2. V lost 5 bases and J lost 2; bases outside the gene matches: 6. The CDR3 totals 13 residues. In germline, CDR1 is DFQATT, CDR2 SNEGSKA (reference sequence). The CDR3 reads CSADSSGAYEQYF. As DNA, the CDR3 is TGCAGTGCTGATTCTAGCGGAGCCTACGAGCAGTACTTC.

V usage is TRBV3-1 and J usage is TRBJ2-7; TRBD1 might be the D (5 bases). This CDR3 spans 14 amino acids. Germline V gene lookup returns CDR1 LGHDT and CDR2 YNNKEL (reference sequence). Trimming removed 1 base from V and 0 bases from J, with 7 bases in between. The CDR3 region is CASSQAGISYEQYF. The DNA of the CDR3 is TGTGCCAGCAGCCAAGCAGGGATCTCCTACGAGCAGTACTTC.

J is TRBJ2-1 and V is TRBV5-1; a possible D gene is TRBD1 (7 bases). V was pared by 5 bases and J by 3 bases, with 12 bases between. The length of the CDR3 is 14 residues. Per germline, CDR1 SGHRS and CDR2 YFSETQ. CDR3 DNA: TGCGCCAGCAGAGGGGGGACAGTCTACAATGAGCAGTTCTTC. As protein: CASRGGTVYNEQFF.

The V call is TRBV4-3, the J call TRBJ2-4; D ambiguous. The CDR3 has 15 amino acids. Germline values: CDR1 LGHNA, CDR2 YSLEER. Trimming cost V 0 bases and J 8 bases, with 14 bases left between them. This CDR3 reads CASSQEATFADIQYF. As DNA, the CDR3 is TGCGCCAGCAGCCAAGAGGCCACCTTCGCGGACATTCAGTACTTC.